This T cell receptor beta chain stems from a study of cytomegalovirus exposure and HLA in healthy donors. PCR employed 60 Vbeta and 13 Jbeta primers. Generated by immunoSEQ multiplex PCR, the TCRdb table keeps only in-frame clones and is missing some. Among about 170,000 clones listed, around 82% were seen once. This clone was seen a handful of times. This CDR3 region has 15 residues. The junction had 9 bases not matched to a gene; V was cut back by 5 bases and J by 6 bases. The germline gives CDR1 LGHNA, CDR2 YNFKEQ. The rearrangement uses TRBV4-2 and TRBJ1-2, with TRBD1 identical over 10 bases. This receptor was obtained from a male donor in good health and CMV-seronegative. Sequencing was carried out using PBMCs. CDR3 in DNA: TGTGCCAGCAGCAGCAGACAGGGGGCTGGTCATGGCTACACCTTC. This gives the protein CASSSRQGAGHGYTF.